These T cell receptor beta chains were read from a single sample in a study of cytomegalovirus exposure and HLA in healthy donors. Assay used: immunoSEQ multiplex PCR; TCRdb lists only in-frame clones, some missing. The sample has roughly 75,000 clones; approximately 80% are singletons. Sequenced sample: PBMCs. The receptors stem from a man between 65 and 80 years old in good health and CMV-seropositive. Each CDR3 is given with its conserved first and last residue. D genes are given only for firm matches. Clone size is shown for a subset of rows, as once, few, many or a class of expanded clone.

clone size	D gene	J gene	V gene	CDR3 protein	CDR3 DNA
.	.	TRBJ2-7	TRBV28	CASSFRYEQYF	TGTGCCAGCAGTTTCCGGTACGAGCAGTACTTC
.	TRBD2	TRBJ2-3	TRBV9	CASSVWTSGSTDTQYF	TGTGCCAGCAGCGTTTGGACTAGCGGTAGCACAGATACGCAGTATTTT
.	.	TRBJ2-2	TRBV5-1	CASSLALTGELFF	TGCGCCAGCAGCTTGGCCCTCACCGGGGAGCTGTTTTTT
.	.	TRBJ1-1	TRBV18	CASSPLEGGGTEAFF	TGTGCCAGCTCACCATTAGAAGGGGGGGGCACTGAAGCTTTCTTT
.	.	TRBJ2-1	TRBV5-4	CASSLAPNSYNEQFF	TGTGCCAGCAGCTTGGCCCCTAATTCCTACAATGAGCAGTTCTTC
.	.	TRBJ1-3	TRBV11-2	CASSPGISSGNTIYF	TGTGCCAGCAGCCCCGGGATAAGCTCTGGAAACACCATATATTTT
.	.	TRBJ1-1	TRBV11-2	CASSLSGGTEAFF	TGTGCCAGCAGCCTCTCAGGTGGGACTGAAGCTTTCTTT
once	TRBD1	TRBJ1-2	TRBV28	CASSLGQGRYGYTF	TGTGCCAGCAGTTTAGGACAGGGAAGGTATGGCTACACCTTC
.	TRBD2	TRBJ2-5	TRBV4-3	CASSQDRGAGGVETQYF	TGCGCCAGCAGCCAAGATAGGGGTGCGGGGGGGGTTGAGACCCAGTACTTC
.	.	TRBJ1-1	TRBV28	CASSPGDRVYTEAFF	TGTGCCAGCAGCCCAGGGGACCGTGTATACACTGAAGCTTTCTTT
.	.	TRBJ2-2	TRBV9	CASSALPGGELFF	TGTGCCAGCAGCGCACTACCTGGAGGGGAGCTGTTTTTT
.	TRBD2	TRBJ2-3	TRBV5-1	CASRYGGGEDTQYF	TGCGCCAGCAGATATGGCGGGGGAGAGGATACGCAGTATTTT
.	TRBD1	TRBJ2-3	TRBV6-6	CASSIDRGTDTQYF	TGTGCCAGCAGCATAGACAGGGGGACAGATACGCAGTATTTT
.	TRBD2	TRBJ2-1	TRBV29-1	CSVRGTSGGYYNEQFF	TGCAGCGTGAGGGGGACTAGCGGGGGTTACTACAATGAGCAGTTCTTC
.	TRBD2	TRBJ2-1	TRBV10-3	CAISNPGGHEQFF	TGTGCCATCAGTAACCCGGGAGGGCATGAGCAGTTCTTC
once	TRBD2	TRBJ2-5	TRBV5-1	CASSAAGVPRWETQYF	TGCGCCAGCAGCGCGGCGGGGGTCCCGCGGTGGGAGACCCAGTACTTC
.	TRBD1	TRBJ2-1	TRBV7-8	CASSFLGQGIWSEQFF	TGTGCCAGCAGCTTCTTAGGACAGGGCATTTGGAGTGAGCAGTTCTTC
.	TRBD1	TRBJ2-2	TRBV11-2	CASSLGQGITGELFF	TGTGCCAGCAGCTTGGGACAGGGGATCACCGGGGAGCTGTTTTTT
few	.	TRBJ2-2	TRBV10-3	CAISERNRTNTGELFF	TGTGCCATCAGTGAGAGGAACAGGACCAACACCGGGGAGCTGTTTTTT
.	TRBD1	TRBJ2-7	TRBV19	CASSPGTGGSYEQYF	TGTGCCAGTAGTCCGGGGACAGGAGGCTCCTACGAGCAGTACTTC
few	.	TRBJ2-5	TRBV5-1	CASSLSRDQETQYF	TGCGCCAGCAGCTTGTCTCGGGACCAAGAGACCCAGTACTTC
.	TRBD2	TRBJ2-1	TRBV7-3	CASSLLTGGGEQFF	TGTGCCAGCAGCTTACTAACGGGAGGGGGGGAGCAGTTCTTC
.	TRBD1	TRBJ1-5	TRBV7-9	CASSPSGGEQPQHF	TGTGCCAGCAGCCCGTCAGGGGGCGAACAGCCCCAGCATTTT
.	TRBD1	TRBJ1-4	TRBV18	CASSPPGQETMKGLFF	TGTGCCAGCTCACCGCCTGGACAGGAGACAATGAAGGGACTGTTTTTT
few	.	TRBJ1-1	TRBV30	CAWRVGAQGTEAFF	TGTGCCTGGAGAGTAGGGGCCCAGGGCACTGAAGCTTTCTTT
.	TRBD1	TRBJ2-2	TRBV7-7	CASRPGTGSTGELFF	TGTGCCAGCAGGCCCGGGACAGGGTCCACCGGGGAGCTGTTTTTT
.	.	TRBJ2-3	TRBV18	CASSPAGQTDTQYF	TGTGCCAGCTCACCAGCGGGACAGACAGATACGCAGTATTTT
.	TRBD1	TRBJ2-2	TRBV4-2	CASNPGQGGANTGELFF	TGTGCCAGCAACCCGGGACAGGGGGGCGCGAACACCGGGGAGCTGTTTTTT
.	.	TRBJ1-5	TRBV19	CASSPGRDQPQHF	TGTGCCAGTAGTCCAGGGAGGGACCAGCCCCAGCATTTT
.	TRBD1	TRBJ1-1	TRBV6-6	CASSYPGTGNTEAFF	TGTGCCAGCAGTTACCCCGGGACAGGGAACACTGAAGCTTTCTTT
.	.	TRBJ1-3	TRBV7-2	CASSLDSSGNTIYF	TGTGCCAGCAGCCTGGACAGCTCTGGAAACACCATATATTTT
.	TRBD2	TRBJ2-3	TRBV5-1	CASSSGLAWGTDTQYF	TGCGCCAGCAGCTCAGGACTAGCGTGGGGCACAGATACGCAGTATTTT
.	TRBD1	TRBJ2-7	TRBV18	CASSPARTGGIYEQYF	TGTGCCAGCTCACCAGCGAGGACAGGGGGCATCTACGAGCAGTACTTC
once	TRBD1	TRBJ1-5	TRBV19	CATKGQNNQPQHF	TGTGCCACTAAGGGACAGAACAATCAGCCCCAGCATTTT
.	.	TRBJ2-6	TRBV5-1	CASSPGRDSGANVLTF	TGCGCCAGCAGCCCCGGACGGGACTCTGGGGCCAACGTCCTGACTTTC
once	.	TRBJ2-1	TRBV29-1	CSVRMSGAYNEQFF	TGCAGCGTCCGGATGTCGGGAGCTTACAATGAGCAGTTCTTC
.	.	TRBJ1-6	TRBV6-5	CASSYSTDYNSPLHF	TGTGCCAGCAGTTACTCGACAGACTATAATTCACCCCTCCACTTT
.	TRBD1	TRBJ1-4	TRBV2	CASSPRAFQGANEKLFF	TGTGCCAGTTCTCCCCGGGCCTTCCAGGGGGCTAATGAAAAACTGTTTTTT
.	.	TRBJ1-5	TRBV7-8	CASSVDSDQPQHF	TGTGCCAGCAGCGTAGACTCGGATCAGCCCCAGCATTTT
.	TRBD2	TRBJ2-5	TRBV10-1	CASSELREGVTQYF	TGCGCCAGCAGTGAGTTGCGGGAGGGAGTGACCCAGTACTTC
.	.	TRBJ2-7	TRBV28	CASSRYRSWQYF	TGTGCCAGCAGTCGCTACCGCTCTTGGCAGTACTTC
.	.	TRBJ1-4	TRBV28	CASTFLQANEKLFF	TGTGCCAGCACATTCCTCCAGGCTAATGAAAAACTGTTTTTT
.	.	TRBJ2-5	TRBV7-9	CASTLLAEETQYF	TGTGCCAGCACCCTACTAGCAGAAGAGACCCAGTACTTC
.	TRBD2	TRBJ2-1	TRBV7-8	CASSLVSGSNNEQFF	TGTGCCAGCAGCTTAGTTAGCGGGAGCAACAATGAGCAGTTCTTC
.	.	TRBJ2-7	TRBV5-1	CASSRDISYEQYF	TGCGCCAGCAGCCGGGACATCTCCTACGAGCAGTACTTC
once	TRBD2	TRBJ2-5	TRBV6-5	CASTQGRGGQETQYF	TGTGCCAGCACCCAGGGACGGGGGGGACAAGAGACCCAGTACTTC
once	TRBD2	TRBJ2-2	TRBV7-2	CATSGQNTGELFF	TGTGCCACTAGCGGGCAGAACACCGGGGAGCTGTTTTTT